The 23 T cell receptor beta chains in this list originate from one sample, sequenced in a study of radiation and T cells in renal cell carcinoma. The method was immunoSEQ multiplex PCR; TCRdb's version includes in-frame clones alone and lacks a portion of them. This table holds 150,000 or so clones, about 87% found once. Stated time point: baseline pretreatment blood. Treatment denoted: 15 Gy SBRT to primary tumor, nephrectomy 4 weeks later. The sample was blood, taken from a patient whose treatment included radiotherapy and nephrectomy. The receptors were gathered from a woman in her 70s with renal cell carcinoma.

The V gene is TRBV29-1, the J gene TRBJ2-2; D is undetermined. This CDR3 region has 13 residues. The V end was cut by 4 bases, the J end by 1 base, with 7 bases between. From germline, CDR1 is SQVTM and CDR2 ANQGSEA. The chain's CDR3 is CSVANRNTGELFF. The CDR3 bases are TGCAGCGTTGCAAACAGGAACACCGGGGAGCTGTTTTTT.

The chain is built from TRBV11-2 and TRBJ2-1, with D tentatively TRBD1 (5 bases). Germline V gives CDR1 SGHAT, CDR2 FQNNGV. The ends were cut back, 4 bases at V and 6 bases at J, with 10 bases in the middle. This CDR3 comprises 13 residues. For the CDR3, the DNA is TGTGCCAGCAGCTCACCTAGGGGCAATGAGCAGTTCTTC. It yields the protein CASSSPRGNEQFF.

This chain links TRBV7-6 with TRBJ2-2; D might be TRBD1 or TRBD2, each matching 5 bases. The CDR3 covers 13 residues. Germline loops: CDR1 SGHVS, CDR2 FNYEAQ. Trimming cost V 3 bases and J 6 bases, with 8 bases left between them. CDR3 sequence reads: CASSLSGPGELFF. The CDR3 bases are TGTGCCAGCAGCTTGTCGGGACCCGGGGAGCTGTTTTTT.

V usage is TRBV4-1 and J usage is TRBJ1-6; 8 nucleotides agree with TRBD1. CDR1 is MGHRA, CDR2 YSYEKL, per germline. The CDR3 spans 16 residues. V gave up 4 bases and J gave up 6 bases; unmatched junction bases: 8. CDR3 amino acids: CASSRVDRGGNSPLHF. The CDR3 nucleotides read TGCGCCAGCAGCCGGGTTGACAGGGGAGGTAATTCACCCCTCCACTTT.

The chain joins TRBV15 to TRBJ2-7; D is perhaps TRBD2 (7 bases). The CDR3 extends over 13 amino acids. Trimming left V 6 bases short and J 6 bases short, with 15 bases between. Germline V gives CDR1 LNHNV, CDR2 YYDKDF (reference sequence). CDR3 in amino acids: CATREGGAREQYF. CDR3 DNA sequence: TGTGCCACCAGGGAAGGGGGGGCCCGCGAGCAGTACTTC.

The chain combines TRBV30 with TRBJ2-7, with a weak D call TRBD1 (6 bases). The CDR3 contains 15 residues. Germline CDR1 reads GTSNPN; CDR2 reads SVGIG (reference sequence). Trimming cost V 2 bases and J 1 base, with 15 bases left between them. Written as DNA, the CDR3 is TGTGCCTGGAGTTCCGACAGGTTGCCTTCCTACGAGCAGTACTTC. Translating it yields CAWSSDRLPSYEQYF.

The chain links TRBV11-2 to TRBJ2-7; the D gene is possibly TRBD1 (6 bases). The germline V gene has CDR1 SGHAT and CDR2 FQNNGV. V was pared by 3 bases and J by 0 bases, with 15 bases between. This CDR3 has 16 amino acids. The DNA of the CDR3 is TGTGCCAGCAGCTTGGGTCCAGGGGCGTCCTCCTACGAGCAGTACTTC. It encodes CASSLGPGASSYEQYF.

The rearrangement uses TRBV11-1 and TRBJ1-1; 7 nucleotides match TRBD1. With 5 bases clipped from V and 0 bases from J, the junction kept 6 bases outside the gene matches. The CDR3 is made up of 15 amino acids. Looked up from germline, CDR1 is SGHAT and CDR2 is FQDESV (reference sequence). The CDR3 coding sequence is TGTGCCAGCAGCAGACGACAGGGCATGAACACTGAAGCTTTCTTT. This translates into CASSRRQGMNTEAFF.

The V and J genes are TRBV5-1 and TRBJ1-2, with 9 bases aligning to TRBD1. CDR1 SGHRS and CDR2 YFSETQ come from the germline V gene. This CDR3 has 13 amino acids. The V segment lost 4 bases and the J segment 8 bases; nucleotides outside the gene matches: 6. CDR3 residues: CASSVQGAWGYTF. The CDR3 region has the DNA TGCGCCAGCAGCGTACAGGGGGCATGGGGCTACACCTTC.

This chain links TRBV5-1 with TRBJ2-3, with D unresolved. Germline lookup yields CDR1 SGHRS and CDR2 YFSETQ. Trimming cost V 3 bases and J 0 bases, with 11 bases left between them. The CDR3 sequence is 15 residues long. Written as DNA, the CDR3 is TGCGCCAGCAGCTGGGCCCCCGTTAGCACAGATACGCAGTATTTT. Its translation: CASSWAPVSTDTQYF.

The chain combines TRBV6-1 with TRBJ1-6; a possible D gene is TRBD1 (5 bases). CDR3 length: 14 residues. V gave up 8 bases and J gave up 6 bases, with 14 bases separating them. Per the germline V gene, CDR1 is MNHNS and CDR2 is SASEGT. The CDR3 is CASRGSGGNSPLHF. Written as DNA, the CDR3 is TGTGCCAGCCGGGGTTCCGGGGGTAATTCACCCCTCCACTTT.

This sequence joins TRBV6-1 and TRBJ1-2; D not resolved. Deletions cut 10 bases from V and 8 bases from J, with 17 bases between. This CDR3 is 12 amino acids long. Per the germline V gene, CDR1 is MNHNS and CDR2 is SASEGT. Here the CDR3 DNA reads TGTGCCACCTACCTGGGCGGGAACGGCTACACCTTC. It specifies CATYLGGNGYTF.

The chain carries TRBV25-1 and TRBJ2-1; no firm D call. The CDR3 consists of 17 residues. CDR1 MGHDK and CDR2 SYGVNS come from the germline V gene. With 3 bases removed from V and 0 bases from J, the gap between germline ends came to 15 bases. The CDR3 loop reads CASSDSLRTNSYNEQFF. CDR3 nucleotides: TGTGCCAGCAGTGACAGCTTAAGGACCAACTCCTACAATGAGCAGTTCTTC. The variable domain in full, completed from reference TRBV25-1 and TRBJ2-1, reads EADIYQTPRYLVIGTGKKITLECSQTMGHDKMYWYQQDPGMELHLIHYSYGVNSTEKGDLSSESTVSRIRTEHFPLTLESARPSHTSQYLCASSDSLRTNSYNEQFFGPGTRLTVL.

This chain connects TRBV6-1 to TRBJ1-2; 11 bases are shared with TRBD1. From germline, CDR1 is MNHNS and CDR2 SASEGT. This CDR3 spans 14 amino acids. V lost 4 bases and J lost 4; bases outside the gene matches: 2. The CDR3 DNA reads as TGTGCCAGCAGTGGGACAGGGGGCCTCTATGGCTACACCTTC. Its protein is CASSGTGGLYGYTF.

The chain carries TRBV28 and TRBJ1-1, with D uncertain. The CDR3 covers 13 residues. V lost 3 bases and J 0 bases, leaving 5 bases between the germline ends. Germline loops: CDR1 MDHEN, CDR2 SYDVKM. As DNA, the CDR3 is TGTGCCAGCAGTTTTTCCGTGAACACTGAAGCTTTCTTT. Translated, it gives CASSFSVNTEAFF.

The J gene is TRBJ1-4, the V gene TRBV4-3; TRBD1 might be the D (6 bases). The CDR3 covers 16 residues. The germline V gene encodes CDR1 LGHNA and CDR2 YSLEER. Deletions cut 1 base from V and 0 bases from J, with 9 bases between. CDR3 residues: CASSQGTAATNEKLFF. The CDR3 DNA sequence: TGCGCCAGCAGCCAAGGGACAGCCGCAACTAATGAAAAACTGTTTTTT.

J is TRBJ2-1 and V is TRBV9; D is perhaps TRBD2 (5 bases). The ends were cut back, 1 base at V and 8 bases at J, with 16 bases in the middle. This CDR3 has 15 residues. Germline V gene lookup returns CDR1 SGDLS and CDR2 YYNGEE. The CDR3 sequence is CASSVLDGLLDEQFF. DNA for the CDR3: TGTGCCAGCAGCGTACTCGACGGACTGTTGGATGAGCAGTTCTTC.

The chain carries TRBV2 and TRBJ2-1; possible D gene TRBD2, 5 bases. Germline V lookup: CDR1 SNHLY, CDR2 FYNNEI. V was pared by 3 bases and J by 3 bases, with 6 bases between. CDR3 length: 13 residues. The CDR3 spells CASSDGLYNEQFF. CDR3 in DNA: TGTGCCAGCAGTGACGGACTCTACAATGAGCAGTTCTTC.

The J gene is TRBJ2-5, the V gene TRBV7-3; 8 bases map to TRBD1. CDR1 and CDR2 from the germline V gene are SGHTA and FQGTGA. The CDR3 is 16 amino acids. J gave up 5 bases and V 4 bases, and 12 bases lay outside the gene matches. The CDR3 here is CASSSWDRSSRETQYF. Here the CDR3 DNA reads TGTGCCAGCAGCTCCTGGGACAGGTCGAGTCGGGAGACCCAGTACTTC.

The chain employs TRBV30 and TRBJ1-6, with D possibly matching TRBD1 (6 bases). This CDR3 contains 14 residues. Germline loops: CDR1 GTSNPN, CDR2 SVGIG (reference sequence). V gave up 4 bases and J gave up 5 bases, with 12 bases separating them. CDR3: CAWIGQSNNSPLHF. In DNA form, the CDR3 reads TGTGCCTGGATCGGACAGTCCAATAATTCACCCCTCCACTTT. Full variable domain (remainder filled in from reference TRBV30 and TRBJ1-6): SQTIHQWPATLVQPVGSPLSLECTVEGTSNPNLYWYRQAAGRGLQLLFYSVGIGQISSEVPQNLSASRPQDRQFILSSKKLLLSDSGFYLCAWIGQSNNSPLHFGNGTRLTVT.

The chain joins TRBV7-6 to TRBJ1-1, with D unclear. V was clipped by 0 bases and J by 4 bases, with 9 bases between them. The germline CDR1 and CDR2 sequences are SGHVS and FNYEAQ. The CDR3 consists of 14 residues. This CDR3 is CASSLALGSTEAFF. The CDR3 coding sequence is TGTGCCAGCAGCTTAGCGCTAGGGTCCACTGAAGCTTTCTTT.

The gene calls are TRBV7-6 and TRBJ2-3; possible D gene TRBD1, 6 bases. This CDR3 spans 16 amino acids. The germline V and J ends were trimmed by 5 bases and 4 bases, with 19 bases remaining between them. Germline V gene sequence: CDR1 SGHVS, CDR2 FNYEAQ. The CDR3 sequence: CASSPWTVFDADTQYF. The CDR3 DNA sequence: TGTGCCAGCAGCCCTTGGACAGTCTTCGATGCAGATACGCAGTATTTT.

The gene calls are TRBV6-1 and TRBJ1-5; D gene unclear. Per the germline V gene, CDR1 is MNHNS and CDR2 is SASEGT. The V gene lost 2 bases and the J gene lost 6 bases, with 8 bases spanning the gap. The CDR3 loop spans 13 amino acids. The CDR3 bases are TGTGCCAGCAGTGAATCGGCCCTTCAGCCCCAGCATTTT. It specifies CASSESALQPQHF.